This T cell receptor (beta chain) was retrieved from a study of preoperative IRX-2 immunotherapy in early breast cancer. Using immunoSEQ multiplex PCR, the repertoire was profiled, and TCRdb retains in-frame clones only, with some absent. The profile shows 35,000 to 55,000 clones, about 95% of them singletons. The treatment denotes: preoperative locoregional IRX-2 cytokine immunotherapy. Preoperative locoregional IRX-2 cytokine immunotherapy was tested in the phase Ib source study. There are 18 residues in the CDR3. Germline CDR1 and CDR2: KGHSH and LQKENI. V lost 1 base to trimming and J lost 5 bases; unmatched junction nucleotides: 11.

The chain carries TRBV18 and TRBJ2-1, with 10 bases identical to TRBD2. The sequences come from tumor tissue, collected after IRX-2 immunotherapy. The TCR sequence derives from a human donor with breast cancer. The CDR3 loop reads CASSPRLAGVAGDNEQFF. CDR3 nucleotides: TGTGCCAGCTCACCACGCCTAGCGGGAGTTGCAGGGGACAATGAGCAGTTCTTC.